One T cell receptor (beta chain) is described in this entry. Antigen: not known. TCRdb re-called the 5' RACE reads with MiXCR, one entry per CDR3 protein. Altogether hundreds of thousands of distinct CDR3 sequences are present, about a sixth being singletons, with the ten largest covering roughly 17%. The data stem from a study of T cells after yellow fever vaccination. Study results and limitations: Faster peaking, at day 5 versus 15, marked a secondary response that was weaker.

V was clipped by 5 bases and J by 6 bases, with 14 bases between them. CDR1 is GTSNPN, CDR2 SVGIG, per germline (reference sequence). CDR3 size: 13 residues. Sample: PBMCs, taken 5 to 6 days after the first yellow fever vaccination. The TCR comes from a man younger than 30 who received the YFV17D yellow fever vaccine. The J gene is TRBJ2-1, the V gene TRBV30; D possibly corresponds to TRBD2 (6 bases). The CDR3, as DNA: TGTGCCTGGGACGGCCTGGGGGGCAATGAGCAGTTCTTC. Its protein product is CAWDGLGGNEQFF. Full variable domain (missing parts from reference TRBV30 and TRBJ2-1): SQTIHQWPATLVQPVGSPLSLECTVEGTSNPNLYWYRQAAGRGLQLLFYSVGIGQISSEVPQNLSASRPQDRQFILSSKKLLLSDSGFYLCAWDGLGGNEQFFGPGTRLTVL.